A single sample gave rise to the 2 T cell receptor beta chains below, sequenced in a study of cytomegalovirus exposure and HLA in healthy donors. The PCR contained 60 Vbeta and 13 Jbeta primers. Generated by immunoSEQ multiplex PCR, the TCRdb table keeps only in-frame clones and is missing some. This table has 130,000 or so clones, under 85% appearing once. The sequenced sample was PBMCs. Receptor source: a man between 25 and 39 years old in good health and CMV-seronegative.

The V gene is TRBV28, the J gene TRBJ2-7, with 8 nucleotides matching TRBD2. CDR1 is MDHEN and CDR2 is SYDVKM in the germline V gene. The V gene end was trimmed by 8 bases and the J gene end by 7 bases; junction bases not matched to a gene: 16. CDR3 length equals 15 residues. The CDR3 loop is CASLGSGRHTREQYF. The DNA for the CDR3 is TGTGCCAGCCTGGGAAGCGGGAGACACACTAGGGAGCAGTACTTC. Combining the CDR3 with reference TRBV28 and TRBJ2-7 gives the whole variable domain DVKVTQSSRYLVKRTGEKVFLECVQDMDHENMFWYRQDPGLGLRLIYFSYDVKMKEKGDIPEGYSVSREKKERFSLILESASTNQTSMYLCASLGSGRHTREQYFGPGTRLTVT.

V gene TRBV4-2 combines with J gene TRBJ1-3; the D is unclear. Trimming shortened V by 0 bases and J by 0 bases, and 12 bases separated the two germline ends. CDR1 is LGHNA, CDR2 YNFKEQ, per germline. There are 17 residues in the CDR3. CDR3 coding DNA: TGTGCCAGCAGCCAAGATCGGCAGGCCTCCTCTGGAAACACCATATATTTT. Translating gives CASSQDRQASSGNTIYF.